A selection of T cell receptor beta chains follows, all from one sample in a study of blood T cells in healthy people across ages. Via MiXCR, TCRdb re-called the 5' RACE reads, giving one row per CDR3 protein. In the table there are fewer than 2 million distinct CDR3 sequences, 39% of which are singletons. Sequencing used blood. The receptors come from a human donor in good health. The CDR3 runs from the conserved cysteine through the conserved F or W. Each record gives: D gene, CDR3 length, V gene, clone size, J gene, CDR3 protein, CDR3 DNA. A D gene is named only where the DNA matches it firmly. Clone size is given for some rows only: seen once, a few or many times, or a class if the clone is expanded.

d_call: NA
cdr3_length: 14
v_call: TRBV2
clone_size: NA
j_call: TRBJ2-5
cdr3_aa: CASRDTGMIEAQYF
cdr3_nt: TGTGCCAGCAGAGACACAGGGATGATCGAGGCCCAGTACTTC

d_call: NA
cdr3_length: 15
v_call: TRBV20-1
clone_size: NA
j_call: TRBJ2-1
cdr3_aa: CSARVLGNSYDEQFF
cdr3_nt: TGCAGTGCTAGAGTACTAGGAAATTCGTATGATGAGCAGTTCTTC

d_call: NA
cdr3_length: 17
v_call: TRBV7-8
clone_size: few
j_call: TRBJ1-5
cdr3_aa: CASSLALRVGSNQPQHF
cdr3_nt: TGTGCCAGCAGCTTAGCGCTACGAGTGGGTAGCAATCAGCCCCAGCATTTT

d_call: NA
cdr3_length: 16
v_call: TRBV11-2
clone_size: NA
j_call: TRBJ2-1
cdr3_aa: CASSLDLPTGLHEQFF
cdr3_nt: TGTGCCAGCAGCTTAGACTTGCCGACAGGCCTGCATGAGCAGTTCTTC

d_call: NA
cdr3_length: 15
v_call: TRBV4-3
clone_size: NA
j_call: TRBJ2-1
cdr3_aa: CASTLTLYGIREQFF
cdr3_nt: TGCGCCAGCACACTCACGTTATACGGGATTAGGGAGCAGTTCTTC

d_call: TRBD2
cdr3_length: 13
v_call: TRBV5-1
clone_size: few
j_call: TRBJ2-7
cdr3_aa: CASGTSGTYEQYF
cdr3_nt: TGCGCCAGCGGGACTAGCGGGACCTACGAGCAGTACTTC

d_call: TRBD1
cdr3_length: 11
v_call: TRBV5-4
clone_size: few
j_call: TRBJ1-2
cdr3_aa: CASPTGISYTF
cdr3_nt: TGTGCCAGCCCGACAGGGATTTCCTACACCTTC

d_call: TRBD2
cdr3_length: 13
v_call: TRBV20-1
clone_size: many
j_call: TRBJ2-1
cdr3_aa: CSAPTSGYNEQFF
cdr3_nt: TGCAGCGCCCCGACTAGCGGCTACAATGAGCAGTTCTTC

d_call: NA
cdr3_length: 13
v_call: TRBV5-1
clone_size: NA
j_call: TRBJ1-2
cdr3_aa: CASRSESNYGYTF
cdr3_nt: TGCGCCAGCAGGTCAGAATCTAACTATGGCTACACCTTC

d_call: TRBD2
cdr3_length: 17
v_call: TRBV6-1
clone_size: NA
j_call: TRBJ2-2
cdr3_aa: CASSELAGGFYTGELFF
cdr3_nt: TGTGCCAGCAGTGAACTAGCGGGGGGGTTTTACACCGGGGAGCTGTTTTTT

d_call: NA
cdr3_length: 15
v_call: TRBV7-3
clone_size: NA
j_call: TRBJ2-3
cdr3_aa: CASRRTRDGTDTQYF
cdr3_nt: TGTGCCAGCAGGCGGACAAGGGACGGCACAGATACGCAGTATTTT

d_call: TRBD2
cdr3_length: 15
v_call: TRBV7-2
clone_size: NA
j_call: TRBJ2-5
cdr3_aa: CASSPQRGLGETQYF
cdr3_nt: TGTGCCAGCAGCCCCCAGCGGGGGCTGGGAGAGACCCAGTACTTC

d_call: NA
cdr3_length: 11
v_call: TRBV19
clone_size: NA
j_call: TRBJ2-7
cdr3_aa: CATRTAYEQYF
cdr3_nt: TGTGCCACTAGGACAGCCTACGAGCAGTACTTC

d_call: NA
cdr3_length: 14
v_call: TRBV6-5
clone_size: NA
j_call: TRBJ1-1
cdr3_aa: CASSPNERNTEAFF
cdr3_nt: TGTGCCAGCAGTCCTAACGAAAGGAACACTGAAGCTTTCTTT

d_call: TRBD1
cdr3_length: 14
v_call: TRBV6-5
clone_size: few
j_call: TRBJ1-6
cdr3_aa: CASITGQGDSPLHF
cdr3_nt: TGTGCCAGCATAACGGGACAGGGAGATTCACCCCTCCACTTT

d_call: NA
cdr3_length: 15
v_call: TRBV5-1
clone_size: few
j_call: TRBJ2-7
cdr3_aa: CASSNPTGFSYEQYF
cdr3_nt: TGCGCCAGCAGCAATCCGACAGGCTTCTCCTACGAGCAGTACTTC

d_call: NA
cdr3_length: 19
v_call: TRBV14
clone_size: few
j_call: TRBJ2-3
cdr3_aa: CASSQGLWVDFTSTDTQYF
cdr3_nt: TGTGCCAGCAGCCAAGGATTATGGGTCGACTTCACTAGCACAGATACGCAGTATTTT

d_call: NA
cdr3_length: 18
v_call: TRBV10-3
clone_size: few
j_call: TRBJ2-7
cdr3_aa: CAISDPWGRDTRTYEQYF
cdr3_nt: TGTGCCATCAGTGACCCATGGGGCAGGGACACCAGAACCTACGAGCAGTACTTC

d_call: TRBD2
cdr3_length: 16
v_call: TRBV25-1
clone_size: NA
j_call: TRBJ2-1
cdr3_aa: CASSGLQLAVSNEQFF
cdr3_nt: TGTGCCAGCAGTGGCCTCCAACTAGCGGTGAGCAATGAGCAGTTCTTC

d_call: NA
cdr3_length: 13
v_call: TRBV6-5
clone_size: many
j_call: TRBJ2-5
cdr3_aa: CASTQGTGHTQYF
cdr3_nt: TGTGCCAGCACCCAAGGAACAGGCCACACACAGTACTTC

d_call: NA
cdr3_length: 12
v_call: TRBV3-1
clone_size: NA
j_call: TRBJ2-7
cdr3_aa: CAISVKGDEQYF
cdr3_nt: TGTGCCATCAGTGTAAAGGGTGACGAGCAGTACTTC

d_call: NA
cdr3_length: 14
v_call: TRBV27
clone_size: NA
j_call: TRBJ2-7
cdr3_aa: CASSLKQAAYEQYF
cdr3_nt: TGTGCCAGCAGTTTAAAACAGGCAGCCTACGAGCAGTACTTC

d_call: TRBD1
cdr3_length: 14
v_call: TRBV6-1
clone_size: NA
j_call: TRBJ2-7
cdr3_aa: CASRRTGNSYEQYF
cdr3_nt: TGTGCCAGCAGGAGGACAGGGAACTCCTACGAGCAGTACTTC

d_call: NA
cdr3_length: 14
v_call: TRBV29-1
clone_size: NA
j_call: TRBJ1-1
cdr3_aa: CSADRTGIWTEAFF
cdr3_nt: TGCAGCGCGGACCGAACAGGGATTTGGACTGAAGCTTTCTTT

d_call: TRBD1
cdr3_length: 18
v_call: TRBV6-5
clone_size: NA
j_call: TRBJ2-3
cdr3_aa: CASSYSIIGTGTTDTQYF
cdr3_nt: TGTGCCAGCAGTTACTCGATTATAGGGACAGGGACCACAGATACGCAGTATTTT

d_call: NA
cdr3_length: 13
v_call: TRBV5-1
clone_size: NA
j_call: TRBJ1-2
cdr3_aa: CASSIDTGYGHTF
cdr3_nt: TGCGCCAGCAGCATAGATACAGGGTACGGCCACACCTTC

d_call: NA
cdr3_length: 14
v_call: TRBV20-1
clone_size: NA
j_call: TRBJ1-2
cdr3_aa: CSATGLGPNYGYTF
cdr3_nt: TGCAGTGCTACAGGGTTGGGGCCTAACTATGGCTACACCTTC

d_call: NA
cdr3_length: 15
v_call: TRBV7-2
clone_size: NA
j_call: TRBJ2-5
cdr3_aa: CASSTSYGGEETQYF
cdr3_nt: TGTGCCAGCAGCACCAGCTATGGTGGAGAAGAGACCCAGTACTTC

d_call: TRBD1
cdr3_length: 16
v_call: TRBV11-3
clone_size: few
j_call: TRBJ1-6
cdr3_aa: CASSLAGTAYNSPLHF
cdr3_nt: TGTGCCAGCAGCTTAGCCGGGACAGCCTATAATTCACCCCTCCACTTT

d_call: NA
cdr3_length: 15
v_call: TRBV11-1
clone_size: few
j_call: TRBJ2-3
cdr3_aa: CASSYTSPSTDTQYF
cdr3_nt: TGTGCCAGCAGCTATACTAGCCCCTCCACAGATACGCAGTATTTT

d_call: NA
cdr3_length: 14
v_call: TRBV9
clone_size: NA
j_call: TRBJ2-1
cdr3_aa: CASSVGNRYNEQFF
cdr3_nt: TGTGCCAGCAGCGTAGGTAATAGATACAATGAGCAGTTCTTC

d_call: NA
cdr3_length: 14
v_call: TRBV20-1
clone_size: NA
j_call: TRBJ1-3
cdr3_aa: CSASPSLSGNTIYF
cdr3_nt: TGCAGTGCTAGTCCCAGTCTCTCTGGAAACACCATATATTTT